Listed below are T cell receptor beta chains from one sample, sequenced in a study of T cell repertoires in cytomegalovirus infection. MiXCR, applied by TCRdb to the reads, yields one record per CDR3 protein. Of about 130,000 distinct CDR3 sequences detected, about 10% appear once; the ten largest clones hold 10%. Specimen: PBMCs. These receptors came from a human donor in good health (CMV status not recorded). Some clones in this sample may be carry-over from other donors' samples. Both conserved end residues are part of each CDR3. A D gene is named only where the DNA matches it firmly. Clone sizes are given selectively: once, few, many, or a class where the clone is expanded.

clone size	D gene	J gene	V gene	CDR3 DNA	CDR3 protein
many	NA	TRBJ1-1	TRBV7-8	TGTGCCAGCAGCATGTCTCAGTGGGCGAGTATGAACACTGAAGCTTTCTTT	CASSMSQWASMNTEAFF
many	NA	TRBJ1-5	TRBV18	TGTGCCAGCTCACACCGGGACACTCATCAGCCCCAGCATTTT	CASSHRDTHQPQHF
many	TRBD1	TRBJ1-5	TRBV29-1	TGCAGCGTAGGGACAGGGGCCGGCAATCAGCCCCAGCATTTT	CSVGTGAGNQPQHF
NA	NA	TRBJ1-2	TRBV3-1	TGTGCCAGCAGCCAAGATACGGGCAGTTACTATGGCTACACCTTC	CASSQDTGSYYGYTF
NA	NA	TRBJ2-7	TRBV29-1	TGCAGCGTTGAAGATCGAACCAGTCCGTTCCGGCGGACCTACGAGCAGTACTTC	CSVEDRTSPFRRTYEQYF
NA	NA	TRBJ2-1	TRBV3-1	TGTGCCAGCAGCAATGGGATGGCCTACAATGAGCAGTTCTTC	CASSNGMAYNEQFF
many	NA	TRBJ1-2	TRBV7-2	TGTGCCAGCAGCTTAGAGCGCGGGGGCCCCTATGGCTACACCTTC	CASSLERGGPYGYTF
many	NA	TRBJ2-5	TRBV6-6	TGTGCCAGCAGTTACTCGGAGTTGTCTCAAGAGACCCAGTACTTC	CASSYSELSQETQYF
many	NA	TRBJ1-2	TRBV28	TGTGCCAGCCTCGGGAGCGGCGTGGATGGCTACACCTTC	CASLGSGVDGYTF
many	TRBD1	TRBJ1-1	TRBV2	TGTGCCAGCAGAGATGACAGGGAGGGTGAAGCTTTCTTT	CASRDDREGEAFF
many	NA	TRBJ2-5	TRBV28	TGTGCCAGCAGCACTACGGCAGGGGTTAAGACCCAGTACTTC	CASSTTAGVKTQYF
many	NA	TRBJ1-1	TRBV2	TGTGCCAGCAGTGACGACAGAGGGAATATGCGAAGTGCTTTCTTT	CASSDDRGNMRSAFF
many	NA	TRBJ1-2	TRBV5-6	TGTGCCAGCAGCCTGACAGGACCTAACTATGGCTACACCTTC	CASSLTGPNYGYTF
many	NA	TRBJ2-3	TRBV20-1	TGCAGTGTTTTAAAGCAAACCCTGGGTGCAGATACGCAGTATTTT	CSVLKQTLGADTQYF
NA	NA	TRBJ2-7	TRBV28	TGTGCCAGCAGTTTGGGCAACGAGCAGTACTTC	CASSLGNEQYF
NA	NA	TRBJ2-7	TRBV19	TGTGCCAGTAGTACCGGGACATACCACTACGAGCAGTACTTC	CASSTGTYHYEQYF
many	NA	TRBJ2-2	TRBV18	TGTGCCAGCTCACCCTACGGGAGTTCGAACACCGGGGAGCTGTTTTTT	CASSPYGSSNTGELFF
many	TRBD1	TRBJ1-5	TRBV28	TGTGCCAGCAGATCGGGACAGGGTTATCAGCCCCAGCATTTT	CASRSGQGYQPQHF
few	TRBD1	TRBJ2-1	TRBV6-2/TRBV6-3	TGTGCCAGCGTCTTCCGGGACAGGGGGAACAATGAGCAGTTCTTC	CASVFRDRGNNEQFF
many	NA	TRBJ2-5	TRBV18	TGTGCCAGCTCACCGTCGGCAGCACAAGAGACCCAGTACTTC	CASSPSAAQETQYF
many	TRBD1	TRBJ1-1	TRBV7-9	TGTGCCAGCAGCTTGGACAGGGGGGCGATGAACACTGAAGCTTTCTTT	CASSLDRGAMNTEAFF
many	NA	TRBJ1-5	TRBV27	TGTGCCAGCAGTTTATTGGGGGGACTCAATCAGCCCCAGCATTTT	CASSLLGGLNQPQHF
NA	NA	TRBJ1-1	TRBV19	TGTGCCAGTAGTATTGGACTTATGAACACTGAAGCTTTCTTT	CASSIGLMNTEAFF
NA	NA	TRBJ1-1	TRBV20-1	TGCAGTGCTAGAGAGTTATGGAGAGGGACTGAAGCTTTCTTT	CSARELWRGTEAFF
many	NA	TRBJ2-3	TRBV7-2	TGTGCCAGCAGCTCGGGACCTTTCGATACGCAGTATTTT	CASSSGPFDTQYF
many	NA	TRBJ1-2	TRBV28	TGTGCCAGCATGGTGGCAGGGGACTATGGCTACACCTTC	CASMVAGDYGYTF
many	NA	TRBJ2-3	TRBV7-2	TGTGCCAGCAGCTTGACTCCTAGCACAGATACGCAGTATTTT	CASSLTPSTDTQYF
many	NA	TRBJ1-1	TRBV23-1	TGCGCCAGCAGTAATCGGCAGATAATGAACACTGAAGCTTTCTTT	CASSNRQIMNTEAFF
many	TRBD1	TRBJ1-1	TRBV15	TGTGCCACCAGCAGAGATGGGGGGACAGGCGAAGCTTTCTTT	CATSRDGGTGEAFF
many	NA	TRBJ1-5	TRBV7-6	TGTGCCAGCAGCCCGGGACAAGGTATCAGTCTGCCCCAGCATTTT	CASSPGQGISLPQHF
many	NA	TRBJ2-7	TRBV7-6	TGTGCCAGCAGCCTCCGCGGACAGCTAGCCTACGAGCAGTACTTC	CASSLRGQLAYEQYF